Following are 8 T cell receptor beta chains from one sample sequenced in a study of T cell repertoires in cytomegalovirus infection. From the reads, TCRdb called clonotypes with MiXCR, one entry per CDR3 protein. The table lists approximately 110,000 distinct CDR3 sequences, around 31% of them singletons. The antigens of these receptors remain unknown. This sample comprised CD8+ T cells from cultured PBMCs, obtained from culture after CMV antigen stimulation. Source of these receptors: a human donor in good health (CMV status not recorded). Some clones in this sample may be carry-over from other donors' samples.

V and J are TRBV28 and TRBJ1-1; 7 nucleotides match TRBD1. CDR3 length: 13 residues. CDR1 is MDHEN and CDR2 is SYDVKM in the germline V gene. J lost 1 base, V lost 6 bases, and 2 bases had no gene match. The CDR3 DNA sequence: TGTGCCAGCAGAAGGACAGGGAACACTGAAGCTTTCTTT. It encodes CASRRTGNTEAFF.

This chain connects TRBV7-8 to TRBJ2-3; 7 nucleotides line up with TRBD2. The length of the CDR3 is 15 residues. The V gene's germline CDR1 is SGHVS and CDR2 FQNEAQ. V lost 5 bases to trimming and J lost 3 bases; unmatched junction nucleotides: 8. The CDR3 DNA reads TGTGCCAGCAGCCCCATGGGGGGGGGTACAGATACGCAGTATTTT. Protein: CASSPMGGGTDTQYF.

Ten or more counts support this clonotype. This chain uses TRBV12-3 or TRBV12-4 with TRBJ1-1; D unresolved. Trimming removed 3 bases at V and 6 bases at J, with 8 bases between. The CDR3 has 12 amino acids. The CDR3 spells CASSLGVAEAFF. The CDR3 DNA sequence: TGTGCCAGCAGTTTGGGTGTCGCTGAAGCTTTCTTT.

V gene TRBV4-2 combines with J gene TRBJ1-2; perhaps TRBD1 as D (5 bases). This CDR3 contains 13 residues. The germline gives CDR1 LGHNA, CDR2 YNFKEQ. V was clipped by 3 bases and J by 2 bases, with 7 bases between them. The CDR3 DNA follows: TGTGCCAGCAGCCAGGGGGGGAACTATGGCTACACCTTC. It codes for CASSQGGNYGYTF.

This clonotype was seen a handful of times. The rearrangement joins TRBV4-1 to TRBJ2-7; a possible D gene is TRBD1 (6 bases). The V gene lost 1 base and the J gene lost 5 bases, with 12 bases spanning the gap. Germline V gene data show CDR1 as MGHRA and CDR2 as YSYEKL. CDR3 length: 14 residues. The CDR3 loop is CASSQAQGSDEQYF. The CDR3 DNA reads as TGCGCCAGCAGCCAAGCGCAGGGGAGCGACGAGCAGTACTTC.

This clonotype was seen ten or more times. The rearrangement links TRBV7-2 to TRBJ1-2; 8 bases agree with TRBD1. Germline V gene data show CDR1 as SGHTA and CDR2 as FQGNSA. The CDR3 loop spans 14 amino acids. J gave up 2 bases and V 5 bases, and 4 bases lay outside the gene matches. CDR3 DNA: TGTGCCAGCAGCCGAGCAGGGGGCAACTATGGCTACACCTTC. This codes for CASSRAGGNYGYTF.

The CDR3 reads CASSLGYAGLNTEAFF. DNA for the CDR3: TGTGCCAGCAGCTTGGGTTACGCAGGACTGAACACTGAAGCTTTCTTT. This chain connects TRBV5-4 to TRBJ1-1; no clear D gene. Per germline, CDR1 SGHNT and CDR2 YYREEE (reference sequence). The CDR3 extends over 16 amino acids. V dropped 0 bases and J dropped 0 bases, with 12 bases sitting between them. The whole variable domain, remainder taken from reference TRBV5-4 and TRBJ1-1, is ETGVTQSPTHLIKTRGQQVTLRCSSQSGHNTVSWYQQALGQGPQFIFQYYREEENGRGNFPPRFSGLQFPNYSSELNVNALELDDSALYLCASSLGYAGLNTEAFFGQGTRLTVV.

The CDR3 bases are TGCGCCAGCAGCCTTAGACAGAATAGCAATCAGCCCCAGCATTTT. Its protein product is CASSLRQNSNQPQHF. The J gene is TRBJ1-5, the V gene TRBV4-1; weak D call: TRBD1 (5 bases). With 4 bases removed from V and 0 bases from J, the gap between germline ends came to 10 bases. The germline V gene encodes CDR1 MGHRA and CDR2 YSYEKL. This CDR3 contains 15 residues.